This TCR beta chain was found in a study of blood T cell repertoires in COVID-19. Study-wide context: Both acute and convalescent COVID-19 samples were obtained from the United States, Italy and Spain. T cells, B-cell-depleted T cells, or PBMCs provided the cDNA or gDNA that served as material.

The cohort comprised adults aged about 18 to 100 years residing in approximately 22 US areas. In the original processing: Reference gene primer amplification gave estimated nucleated cell counts. The method was immunoSEQ multiplex PCR; TCRdb's version includes in-frame clones alone and lacks a portion of them. That table supplies the V and J calls and clone size; D and trimming were determined from the DNA. The sample includes roughly 220,000 clones, almost 90% of them seen just once. Trimming cost V 3 bases and J 8 bases, with 14 bases left between them. Germline V gene lookup returns CDR1 SEHNR and CDR2 FQNEAQ (reference sequence). This CDR3 is built from 13 residues.

This chain uses TRBV7-9 with TRBJ2-7, with a weak D call TRBD1 (6 bases). The origin of this receptor is a woman aged 45-59 years with acute COVID-19. Material: PBMCs or T cells enriched from blood (not recorded which). The CDR3 is CASSFDQGSKQYF. The CDR3 nucleotides are TGTGCCAGCAGCTTCGATCAGGGGAGTAAGCAGTACTTC.